This TCR beta chain came from a study of blood T cells in healthy people across ages. This clonotype was picked up a small number of times. Antigen unknown. A J-beta primer mix and a sample-barcoded 5' primer were used in a second PCR of about 7 to 11 cycles. MiXCR, run by TCRdb on the 5' RACE reads, gives a single entry per CDR3 protein. The sample has about 1.1 million distinct CDR3 sequences, more than 30% seen once; the top ten hold around 12%. Study-level results: Age showed a roughly linear inverse relationship with TCR beta diversity per million T cells. The long-lived group displayed more naive CD4+ cells, plus higher diversity, than the aged donors did. When one million T cells were used, diversity estimates were thought to be underestimates.

Looked up from germline, CDR1 is MNHEY and CDR2 is SMNVEV (reference sequence). V was pared by 2 bases and J by 0 bases, with 6 bases of the junction left unmatched. This CDR3 has 16 amino acids. This chain uses TRBV27 with TRBJ1-2; 7 bases are shared with TRBD1. The receptor was isolated from a man aged 18-30 years in good health. Sequences were obtained from blood. CDR3 nucleotide sequence: TGTGCCAGCAGTTTACATGGACAGGCTACTAACTATGGCTACACCTTC. Amino acids: CASSLHGQATNYGYTF.